This T cell receptor (beta chain) was documented in a study of T cells after yellow fever vaccination. Notes on the study in general: It was a small share of clonotypes that appeared in both CD4 and CD8 compartments.

Each CDR3 protein is one row after TCRdb ran MiXCR on the 5' RACE reads. The sample consists of roughly 320,000 distinct CDR3 sequences, about 10% of them appearing once. Points on this clonotype: The antigen is unknown.

The germline V gene has CDR1 SGHTA and CDR2 FQGNSA. CDR3 length: 19 amino acids. V gave up 6 bases and J gave up 4 bases, with 30 bases separating them. The source material was CD4+ T cells sorted from PBMCs, sampled 45 days after the yellow fever booster vaccination. The TCR originated in a man between 18 and 35 years old who received the YFV17D yellow fever vaccine. The genes are TRBV7-2 and TRBJ1-1; possibly TRBD1 for D (5 bases). This CDR3 is CASRLGPPPRNREGTEAFF. In DNA, the CDR3 is TGTGCCAGCAGGTTGGGGCCCCCACCGCGGAACCGTGAGGGCACTGAAGCTTTCTTT.